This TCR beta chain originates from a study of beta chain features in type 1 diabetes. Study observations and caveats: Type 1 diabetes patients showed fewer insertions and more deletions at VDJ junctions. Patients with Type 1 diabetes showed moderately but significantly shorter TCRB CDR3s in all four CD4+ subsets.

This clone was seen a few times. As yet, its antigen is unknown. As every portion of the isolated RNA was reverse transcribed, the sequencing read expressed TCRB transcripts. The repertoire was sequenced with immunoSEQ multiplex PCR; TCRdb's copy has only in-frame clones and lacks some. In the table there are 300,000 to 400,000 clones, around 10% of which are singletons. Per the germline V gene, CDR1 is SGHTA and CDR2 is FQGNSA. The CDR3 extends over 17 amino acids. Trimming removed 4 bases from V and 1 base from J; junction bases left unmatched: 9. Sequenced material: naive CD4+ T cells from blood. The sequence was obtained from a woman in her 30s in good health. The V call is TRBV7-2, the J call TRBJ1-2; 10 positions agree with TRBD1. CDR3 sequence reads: CASSSAGQGTINYGYTF. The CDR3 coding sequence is TGTGCCAGCAGCTCGGCGGGACAGGGGACCATTAACTATGGCTACACCTTC. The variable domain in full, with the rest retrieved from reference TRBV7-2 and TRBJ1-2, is GAGVSQSPSNKVTEKGKDVELRCDPISGHTALYWYRQSLGQGLEFLIYFQGNSAPDKSGLPSDRFSAERTGGSVSTLTIQRTQQEDSAVYLCASSSAGQGTINYGYTFGSGTRLTVV.